The rows below give T cell receptor beta chains drawn from one sample of a study of blood T cell repertoires in COVID-19. Sequencing was performed with immunoSEQ multiplex PCR; in TCRdb, only in-frame clones are kept and a portion is missing. The table records roughly 38,000 clones, approximately 90% of them present only once. Source material: peripheral blood. The source is a man between 45 and 60 years old with active COVID-19. CDR3s include the opening cysteine and the closing phenylalanine or tryptophan. D genes are given only for firm matches. Size values are once, few and many counts, or a class for expanded clones, and some rows have none.

TRBV7-8,TRBJ2-7,NA,NA,CASSRVEGLGEQYF,TGTGCCAGCAGCAGAGTTGAGGGTTTAGGGGAGCAGTACTTC
TRBV6-5,TRBJ1-2,TRBD1,NA,CASSRDSNYGYTF,TGTGCCAGCAGTCGGGACAGCAACTATGGCTACACCTTC
TRBV5-1,TRBJ1-2,NA,NA,CASSLQGVNYGYTF,TGCGCCAGCAGCTTACAGGGTGTGAACTATGGCTACACCTTC
TRBV4-1,TRBJ2-1,TRBD1,NA,CASSQDRDRGREQFF,TGCGCCAGCAGCCAAGACCGGGACAGGGGACGGGAGCAGTTCTTC
TRBV30,TRBJ1-3,TRBD1,NA,CAWDRGQGNTIYF,TGTGCCTGGGACAGGGGGCAAGGAAACACCATATATTTT
TRBV2,TRBJ2-5,NA,NA,CASTKETKKETQYF,TGTGCCAGCACCAAGGAGACTAAAAAGGAGACCCAGTACTTC
TRBV7-3,TRBJ1-1,NA,NA,CASSLNRGTEAFF,TGTGCCAGCAGCTTAAATAGAGGCACTGAAGCTTTCTTT
TRBV5-1,TRBJ1-1,NA,NA,CASRLKGDTEAFF,TGCGCCAGCAGACTAAAAGGAGACACTGAAGCTTTCTTT
TRBV3-1/TRBV3-2,TRBJ1-1,TRBD1,NA,CASSQDDRDTEAFF,TGTGCCAGCAGCCAAGACGACAGGGACACTGAAGCTTTCTTT
TRBV10-3,TRBJ1-4,NA,NA,CAISGSTGTNEKLFF,TGTGCCATCAGTGGTTCCACGGGGACTAATGAAAAACTGTTTTTT
TRBV3-1/TRBV3-2,TRBJ1-1,TRBD1,NA,CASTKRQGGNTEAFF,TGTGCCAGCACCAAACGACAGGGCGGGAACACTGAAGCTTTCTTT
TRBV9,TRBJ1-2,TRBD1,NA,CASNAVAGQVGYGYTF,TGTGCCAGCAACGCCGTCGCGGGACAGGTCGGCTATGGCTACACCTTC
TRBV6-5,TRBJ1-3,NA,NA,CASSKNGPGNTIYF,TGTGCCAGCAGTAAAAACGGTCCTGGAAACACCATATATTTT
TRBV7-9,TRBJ1-1,NA,NA,CASSPSRRAEAFF,TGTGCCAGCAGCCCAAGCAGGAGGGCTGAAGCTTTCTTT
TRBV5-1,TRBJ1-2,NA,NA,CASSEPPNYGYTF,TGCGCCAGCAGCGAGCCTCCTAACTATGGCTACACCTTC
TRBV21-1,TRBJ2-7,NA,once,CASISLQGGRPWDEQYF,TGTGCCAGCATTTCCCTCCAGGGCGGGAGACCCTGGGACGAGCAGTACTTC
TRBV7-2,TRBJ2-3,NA,NA,CASSRGWGEDTQYF,TGTGCCAGCAGCAGAGGGTGGGGTGAAGATACGCAGTATTTT
TRBV7-2,TRBJ1-3,TRBD1,NA,CASSPGGSGNTIYF,TGTGCCAGCAGCCCAGGGGGCTCTGGAAACACCATATATTTT
TRBV7-2,TRBJ1-6,TRBD1,NA,CASSSRTGRYNSPLHF,TGTGCCAGCAGCTCCCGGACAGGGCGTTATAATTCACCCCTCCACTTT
TRBV7-3,TRBJ2-1,TRBD2,once,CASSPLAGAYNEQFF,TGTGCCAGCAGCCCCCTAGCGGGAGCATACAATGAGCAGTTCTTC
TRBV19,TRBJ1-4,TRBD1,NA,CASSGTGGWGGEKLFF,TGTGCCAGCAGCGGGACAGGGGGCTGGGGAGGTGAAAAACTGTTTTTT
TRBV7-3,TRBJ2-5,NA,NA,CASSLTRRTGETQYF,TGTGCCAGCAGCTTAACTAGACGTACAGGAGAGACCCAGTACTTC
TRBV5-1,TRBJ2-2,TRBD2,NA,CASSRGRANTGELFF,TGCGCCAGCTCTCGGGGGAGGGCCAACACCGGGGAGCTGTTTTTT
TRBV7-6,TRBJ2-2,NA,NA,CASSLVHSANTGELFF,TGTGCCAGCAGCTTAGTCCACTCTGCGAACACCGGGGAGCTGTTTTTT
TRBV5-8,TRBJ2-4,TRBD2,NA,CASSSPPLGSGRTKNIQYF,TGTGCCAGCAGCTCCCCCCCCTTGGGTAGCGGGAGAACCAAAAACATTCAGTACTTC
TRBV6-2/TRBV6-3,TRBJ2-1,TRBD1,NA,CASTPGQGAGEQFF,TGTGCCAGCACCCCGGGACAGGGGGCTGGTGAGCAGTTCTTC
TRBV7-9,TRBJ1-6,NA,few,CASSRAYPRSSPLHF,TGTGCCAGCAGCCGTGCGTACCCGCGGAGTTCACCCCTCCACTTT
TRBV5-1,TRBJ1-2,NA,NA,CASSLRGDYGYTF,TGCGCCAGCAGCTTGCGGGGGGACTATGGCTACACCTTC
TRBV5-4,TRBJ2-1,TRBD1,NA,CASIQRGTGILNEQFF,TGTGCCAGCATCCAACGCGGGACAGGGATTTTGAATGAGCAGTTCTTC
TRBV3-1/TRBV3-2,TRBJ1-1,NA,NA,CASSRRQNTEAFF,TGTGCCAGCAGTCGAAGACAGAACACTGAAGCTTTCTTT
TRBV2,TRBJ2-7,NA,NA,CASMEARWGFTTEQYF,TGTGCCAGCATGGAGGCTAGGTGGGGATTCACGACCGAGCAGTACTTC
TRBV19,TRBJ2-7,NA,few,CASSIARGLYEQYF,TGTGCCAGTAGTATCGCCAGGGGCCTTTACGAGCAGTACTTC
TRBV6-5,TRBJ1-2,NA,NA,CASSYEGRDGYTF,TGTGCCAGCAGTTACGAGGGGAGGGATGGCTACACCTTC
TRBV3-1/TRBV3-2,TRBJ2-3,NA,NA,CASSQEVEATDTQYF,TGTGCCAGCAGCCAAGAAGTGGAGGCCACAGATACGCAGTATTTT
TRBV2,TRBJ2-3,NA,NA,CAGRLLAGTDTQYF,TGTGCCGGTCGACTTTTAGCGGGCACAGATACGCAGTATTTT
TRBV11-3,TRBJ2-1,NA,NA,CASSLGAGSGEQFF,TGTGCCAGCAGCTTAGGGGCGGGAAGCGGTGAGCAGTTCTTC
TRBV5-1,TRBJ2-1,TRBD1,once,CASSLEGQAGDEQFF,TGCGCCAGCAGCTTGGAAGGACAGGCAGGGGATGAGCAGTTCTTC